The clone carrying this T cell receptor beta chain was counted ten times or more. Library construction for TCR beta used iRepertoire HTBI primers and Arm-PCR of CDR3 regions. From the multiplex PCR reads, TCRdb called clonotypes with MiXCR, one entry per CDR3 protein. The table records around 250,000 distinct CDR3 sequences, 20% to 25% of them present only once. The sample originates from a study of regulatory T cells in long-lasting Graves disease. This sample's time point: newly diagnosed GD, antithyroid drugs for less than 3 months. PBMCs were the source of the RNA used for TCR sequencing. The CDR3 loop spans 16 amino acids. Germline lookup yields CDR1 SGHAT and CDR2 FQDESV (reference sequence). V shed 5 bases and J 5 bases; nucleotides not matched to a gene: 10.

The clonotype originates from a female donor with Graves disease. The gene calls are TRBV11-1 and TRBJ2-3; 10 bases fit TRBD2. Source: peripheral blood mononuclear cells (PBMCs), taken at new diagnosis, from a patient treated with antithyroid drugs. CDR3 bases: TGTGCCAGCAGCGACAAACTAGCGGGGACTCGAGATACGCAGTATTTT. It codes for CASSDKLAGTRDTQYF.